The clone carrying this TCR beta chain was seen only once. Profiling relied on immunoSEQ multiplex PCR, and the TCRdb table lists in-frame clones only, not all of them. Among some 57,000 clones listed, more than 95% were seen once. The V and J ends lost 6 bases and 1 base, in that order; junction bases with no gene match: 6. Germline assignment: CDR1 SGHDT and CDR2 YYEEEE. The CDR3 contains 14 residues. This specimen comes from a study of technical replicates of blood from several donors. This receptor was identified in a human donor in good health. The sequenced sample consisted of T cells isolated from PBMCs. The chain combines TRBV5-6 with TRBJ1-2; 7 bases fit TRBD1. CDR3 residues: CASTKDRVNYGYTF. DNA for the CDR3: TGTGCCAGCACCAAAGACAGGGTTAACTATGGCTACACCTTC.